One and the same sample provided the 20 T cell receptor beta chains below, sequenced in a study of T cells in Graves' hyperthyroidism and ophthalmopathy. TCR beta CDR3 regions were amplified from RNA. HTBI primers were employed in a first-round RT-PCR of the TCR CDR3. Each CDR3 protein is one row after TCRdb ran MiXCR on the multiplex PCR reads. The sample comprises hundreds of thousands of distinct CDR3 sequences, under 20% of which are singletons, and around 3.6% rests with the top ten. The sequenced material came from blood. The receptors come from a woman younger than 35 with Graves' hyperthyroidism.

This clonotype was observed at least ten times. The chain combines TRBV5-1 with TRBJ1-5; D unresolved. V lost 0 bases and J 10 bases, leaving 11 bases between the germline ends. Germline V lookup: CDR1 SGHRS, CDR2 YFSETQ. The CDR3 spans 13 residues. The DNA of the CDR3 is TGCGCCAGCAGCTTGGAGTCCGGCAGTCCCCAGCATTTT. This codes for CASSLESGSPQHF.

This clonotype was observed at least ten times. This rearrangement joins TRBV12-3 or TRBV12-4 to TRBJ1-2, with D possibly matching TRBD1 (5 bases). This CDR3 comprises 14 residues. Trimming took 7 bases from V and 5 from J, leaving 17 bases between them. The CDR3 loop reads CASNPTGGPYGYTF. DNA of the CDR3: TGTGCCAGCAATCCCACAGGAGGGCCTTATGGCTACACCTTC.

The chain couples TRBV6-2 or TRBV6-3 to TRBJ2-7; D uncertain. This CDR3 contains 15 residues. CDR1 MNHEY and CDR2 SVGEGT come from the germline V gene. Trimming cost V 5 bases and J 6 bases, with 20 bases left between them. CDR3 loop: CASSQPDTFPVEQYF. The CDR3 coding sequence is TGTGCCAGCAGTCAACCCGACACATTCCCGGTCGAGCAGTACTTC.

This clonotype was seen at least ten times. V is TRBV11-3 and J is TRBJ2-5; no clear D gene. CDR1 and CDR2 from the germline V gene are SGHNT and YENEEA. V was shortened by 1 base and J by 3 bases, with 6 bases between the two germline ends. The CDR3 has 13 amino acids. CDR3 protein: CASSLGPEETQYF. The CDR3 nucleotides are TGTGCCAGCAGCTTAGGGCCAGAAGAGACCCAGTACTTC.

The table lists this clonotype with a few counts. The gene calls are TRBV10-3 and TRBJ2-7, with D perhaps matching TRBD1 (6 bases). V was shortened by 8 bases and J by 9 bases, with 17 bases between the two germline ends. This CDR3 comprises 12 residues. CDR1 is ENHRY, CDR2 SYGVKD, per germline. The CDR3 spells CAIQDPGQTQYF. The DNA for the CDR3 is TGTGCCATCCAAGATCCCGGACAGACGCAGTACTTC.

The rearrangement joins TRBV2 to TRBJ1-1; D is perhaps TRBD1 (6 bases). Between the trimmed V and J ends, which lost 8 bases and 9 bases, there was a span of 13 bases. The CDR3 length is 11 residues. Germline V gene lookup returns CDR1 SNHLY and CDR2 FYNNEI. The CDR3, as DNA: TGTGCCAGCCAAGGGGGGGACCAAGCTTTCTTT. Its protein product is CASQGGDQAFF.

V is TRBV6-5 and J is TRBJ2-7; TRBD1 agrees at 8 bases. In germline, CDR1 is MNHEY, CDR2 SVGAGI. CDR3 length: 15 residues. The V segment lost 2 bases and the J segment 2 bases; nucleotides outside the gene matches: 5. The DNA of the CDR3 is TGTGCCAGCAGTTACACCGGACAGGGTGCCTACGAGCAGTACTTC. This codes for CASSYTGQGAYEQYF.

This clonotype appeared many times. The V gene is TRBV2, the J gene TRBJ1-5, with 7 bases fitting TRBD1. Germline CDR1 reads SNHLY; CDR2 reads FYNNEI. With V trimmed by 7 bases and J by 7 bases, 13 bases remained unmatched. The CDR3 totals 15 residues. CDR3 in DNA: TGTGCCAGCAACTACGCCGGGACAGAGTTCCAGCCCCAGCATTTT. The encoded protein is CASNYAGTEFQPQHF.

About this clonotype itself: Since a much larger clone is just one base distant, this may be a read error. The V call is TRBV29-1, the J call TRBJ1-1; unclear D gene. The germline V gene has CDR1 SQVTM and CDR2 ANQGSEA. This CDR3 has 13 residues. CDR3 sequence reads: CSVERRKNTEALF. Here the CDR3 DNA reads TGCAGCGTTGAGCGACGGAAGAACACTGAAGCTTTGTTT. The full variable domain, with the rest looked up from reference TRBV29-1 and TRBJ1-1, is SAVISQKPSRDICQRGTSLTIQCQVDSQVTMMFWYRQQPGQSLTLIATANQGSEATYESGFVIDKFPISRPNLTFSTLTVSNMSPEDSSIYLCSVERRKNTEALFGQGTRLTVV.

This clonotype has only a few counts. V and J are TRBV6-2 or TRBV6-3 and TRBJ2-6; D is undetermined. From germline, CDR1 is MNHEY and CDR2 SVGEGT. V lost 11 bases and J lost 0, with 11 bases in between. The CDR3 has 14 amino acids. This chain's CDR3 is CAAGPNSGANVLTF. The CDR3, as DNA: TGTGCCGCAGGACCCAACTCTGGGGCCAACGTCCTGACTTTC.

In its sample, this clonotype was seen many times. V usage is TRBV12-3 or TRBV12-4 and J usage is TRBJ1-1; TRBD1 aligns across 8 bases. Trimming took 0 bases from V and 7 from J; bases not matched to a gene: 19. The CDR3 is 19 residues long. CDR3 DNA: TGTGCCAGCAGTTTAGCGCGCGACAGGGGCCGGAGTAATGTGTTTGAAGCTTTCTTT. Its protein is CASSLARDRGRSNVFEAFF.

This clonotype was detected a few times. DNA for the CDR3: TGTGCCAGCAGCCCGGAAAGACAGGGTGACACCGGGGAGCTGTTTTTT. It translates to CASSPERQGDTGELFF. V and J are TRBV4-2 and TRBJ2-2; 7 bases align to TRBD1. With 4 bases clipped from V and 3 bases from J, the junction kept 8 bases outside the gene matches. This CDR3 region has 16 residues. Germline V gene sequence: CDR1 LGHNA, CDR2 YNFKEQ.

This clonotype was seen ten or more times. The gene calls are TRBV12-3 or TRBV12-4 and TRBJ1-2; the D is unclear. V lost 6 bases and J lost 8, with 10 bases in between. The CDR3 is 11 residues long. The CDR3 sequence: CASSSLEGYTF. Written as DNA, the CDR3 is TGTGCCAGCAGCTCCTTGGAAGGCTACACCTTC.

The genes are TRBV6-1 and TRBJ1-6; D is unclear. The V gene lost 0 bases and the J gene lost 0 bases, with 6 bases spanning the gap. CDR1 is MNHNS, CDR2 SASEGT, per germline. This CDR3 is built from 16 residues. CDR3 residues: CASSEARSSYNSPLHF. The DNA of the CDR3 is TGTGCCAGCAGTGAAGCCCGGAGCTCCTATAATTCACCCCTCCACTTT.

In its sample, this clonotype was seen many times. The chain employs TRBV12-3 or TRBV12-4 and TRBJ1-6, with D maybe TRBD1 (6 bases). V was trimmed by 2 bases and J by 10 bases, leaving 12 bases between them. The CDR3 runs to 14 residues. The CDR3 is CASSLRDIDSPLHF. CDR3 nucleotide sequence: TGTGCCAGCAGTTTAAGGGACATAGACTCACCCCTCCACTTT.

This clonotype has ten or more counts. The chain combines TRBV6-5 with TRBJ1-1; a possible D gene is TRBD1 (5 bases). Germline V gene data show CDR1 as MNHEY and CDR2 as SVGAGI. This CDR3 has 14 amino acids. Trimming left V 2 bases short and J 1 base short, with 8 bases between. The CDR3 loop is CASSYRGANTEAFF. In DNA form, the CDR3 reads TGTGCCAGCAGTTACAGGGGAGCGAACACTGAAGCTTTCTTT.

This clonotype was picked up many times. The V gene is TRBV7-3, the J gene TRBJ1-5; D possibly corresponds to TRBD1 (5 bases). The V gene's germline CDR1 is SGHTA and CDR2 FQGTGA. This CDR3 has 16 amino acids. The V and J ends lost 5 bases and 0 bases respectively, with 14 bases between them. For the CDR3, the DNA is TGTGCCAGCAGCCCCCGGCGGGGCCTTAGCAATCAGCCCCAGCATTTT. It translates to CASSPRRGLSNQPQHF.

This clonotype was recorded many times. The chain couples TRBV28 to TRBJ1-5; D not certain. Germline V gene data show CDR1 as MDHEN and CDR2 as SYDVKM. The CDR3 runs 12 residues. The germline V and J ends were trimmed by 10 bases and 4 bases, with 11 bases remaining between them. Written as DNA, the CDR3 is TGTGCCATACGAGGAGGGAATCAGCCCCAGCATTTT. Translation gives CAIRGGNQPQHF.

This clonotype was picked up many times. This chain connects TRBV3-1 to TRBJ1-2; 9 nucleotides agree with TRBD1. V lost 6 bases and J lost 4; bases outside the gene matches: 15. Germline-derived CDR1 and CDR2 are LGHDT and YNNKEL (reference sequence). This CDR3 is built from 17 residues. The CDR3 coding sequence is TGTGCCAGCAGTGATTTGGACAGGGGATATTTGAGCTATGGCTACACCTTC. Encoded protein: CASSDLDRGYLSYGYTF. Supplemented by reference TRBV3-1 and TRBJ1-2, the full variable domain reads DTAVSQTPKYLVTQMGNDKSIKCEQNLGHDTMYWYKQDSKKFLKIMFSYNNKELIINETVPNRFSPKSPDKAHLNLHINSLELGDSAVYFCASSDLDRGYLSYGYTFGSGTRLTVV.

This clonotype showed up many times. The chain recombines TRBV20-1 with TRBJ1-1; no firm D call. The germline V gene encodes CDR1 DFQATT and CDR2 SNEGSKA (reference sequence). With 0 bases removed from V and 1 base from J, the gap between germline ends came to 6 bases. The CDR3 spans 13 residues. CDR3 residues: CSARDSPNTEAFF. The CDR3 region has the DNA TGCAGTGCTAGAGATTCTCCGAACACTGAAGCTTTCTTT.